The present T cell receptor beta chain was sequenced within a study of blood T cell repertoires in COVID-19 (dated by TCRdb to 2020 to 2021). Regarding the research as a whole: Samples covering the acute and convalescent phases of COVID-19 were provided by collaborators in the United States, Italy and Spain. Where available, HLA class I and class II types were taken from metadata supplied by the sample provider and were not determined by assay-based typing. The prospective study material was composed of cDNA or gDNA derived from T cells, B-cell-depleted T cells, or PBMCs. The repertoires were made available in a free public database intended to serve as a resource for research on the immune response to SARS-CoV-2. The dataset comprised deeply sampled blood TCRbeta repertoires from subjects exposed to, actively infected with, or recovered from COVID-19. Samples came from the ongoing ImmuneRACE study (first 160 participants) plus 1,254 subjects from 6 global collaborators. The sample metadata nearly always contained a de-identified subject ID, COVID-19 status, age in years and sex.

The immunoSEQ Assay, a bias-controlled multiplex PCR, was used to amplify TCRbeta CDR3 regions from genomic DNA. In the paper's pipeline: Within the assay, amplification of reference gene primers was used to estimate how many nucleated cells each sample contained. To quantify the absolute abundance of each unique TCRbeta CDR3 rearrangement, sequence reads were collapsed and filtered. Productive Simpson clonality was computed per sample as the square root of Simpson's diversity index over productive rearrangements. TCRdb provides this immuneACCESS table in a form limited to in-frame rearrangements. Some clones are lacking; in checked studies, under half of them reflect an unresolved V gene, and why the rest are absent is not known. That table is the source of V, J and clone size, and D and trimming were worked out from the DNA. This sample is represented by under 250,000 clones; around 85% of them were singletons. The ten most abundant clones make up around 5.9% of the sample.

Study-wide findings and limitations: Clinical and demographic metadata were provided uncurated, with the amount varying by source and participant.

Notes on this clone: What antigen it recognizes has not been identified. No qualities accompany the bases; no much larger clone lies one base away.

Collaborating institutions collected whole blood in K2EDTA tubes following their own protocols. For TCRbeta analysis, collaborators shipped samples as frozen whole blood, isolated PBMCs, or DNA extracted from either of those sample types. The CDR3, from cysteine to phenylalanine, totals 18 residues. Just CDR3 DNA is preserved here, 54 bases in frame from base 1. CDR1 and CDR2, per the germline V gene, are LGHNA and YSLEER. Trimming leaves V shorter by 2 bases and J shorter by 6 bases, with the junction holding 11 bases beyond the gene matches. The chain employs TRBV4-3 and TRBJ2-3, and TRBD2 matches 13 of the central bases. The specimen was peripheral blood. The receptor was derived from a man in his fifties or sixties with acute or convalescent COVID-19. The DNA is TGCGCCAGCAGCCAACTTCCCGTCACTAGCGGGAGGGTGGATACGCAGTATTTT. Its translation reads: CASSQLPVTSGRVDTQYF.